This T cell receptor (beta chain) was obtained from a study of blood T cell repertoires in COVID-19. As for the study in general: Samples came from the United States, Italy and Spain, spanning acute and convalescent COVID-19. The cDNA or gDNA used as material had been derived from T cells, B-cell-depleted T cells, or PBMCs.

This CDR3 contains 14 residues. Germline assignment: CDR1 SGHRS and CDR2 YFSETQ. The V segment lost 7 bases and the J segment 5 bases; nucleotides outside the gene matches: 8. Under the authors' procedure: From reference gene primer amplification, estimates of nucleated cell counts were derived. Assay: immunoSEQ multiplex PCR; the TCRdb copy retains only in-frame clones and omits some. V, J and clone size reflect that table, while D and trimming were determined from the DNA. The repertoire holds about 230,000 clones, 75% to 90% seen once, with under 3% in the top ten. The chain has TRBV5-1 and TRBJ2-1, with TRBD2 matching 8 bases. This receptor was taken from a woman aged 70-85 years with active or convalescent COVID-19. The sequenced material came from peripheral blood. CDR3 in DNA: TGCGCCAGCCGCGCCGGGAGGGAAAACAATGAGCAGTTCTTC. It is translated as CASRAGRENNEQFF.